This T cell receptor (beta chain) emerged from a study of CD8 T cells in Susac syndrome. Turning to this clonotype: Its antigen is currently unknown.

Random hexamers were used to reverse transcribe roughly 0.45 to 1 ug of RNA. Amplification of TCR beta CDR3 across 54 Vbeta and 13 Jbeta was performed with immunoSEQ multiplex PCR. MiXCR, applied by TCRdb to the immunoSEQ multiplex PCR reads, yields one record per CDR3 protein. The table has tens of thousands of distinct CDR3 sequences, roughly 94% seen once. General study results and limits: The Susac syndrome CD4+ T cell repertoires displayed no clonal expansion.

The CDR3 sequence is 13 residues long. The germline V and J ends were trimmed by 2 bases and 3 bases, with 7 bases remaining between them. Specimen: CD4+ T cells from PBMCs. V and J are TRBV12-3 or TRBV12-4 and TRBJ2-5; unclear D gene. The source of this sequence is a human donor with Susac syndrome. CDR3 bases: TGTGCCAGCAGTTTAAGGGTGAAAGAGACCCAGTACTTC. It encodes CASSLRVKETQYF.